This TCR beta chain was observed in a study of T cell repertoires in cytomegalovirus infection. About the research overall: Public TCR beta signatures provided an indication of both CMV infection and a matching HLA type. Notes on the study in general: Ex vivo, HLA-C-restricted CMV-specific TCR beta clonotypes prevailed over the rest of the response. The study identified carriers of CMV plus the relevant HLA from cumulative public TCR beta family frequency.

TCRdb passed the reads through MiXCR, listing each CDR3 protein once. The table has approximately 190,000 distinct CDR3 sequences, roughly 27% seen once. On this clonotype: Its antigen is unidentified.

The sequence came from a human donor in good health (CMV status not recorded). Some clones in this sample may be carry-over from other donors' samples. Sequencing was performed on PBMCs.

Here the CDR3 reads CASTEDRRGTGELFF. DNA for the CDR3: TGTGCCAGTACCGAAGACAGGCGCGGCACCGGGGAGCTGTTTTTT. J is TRBJ2-2 and V is TRBV19; tentatively, D is TRBD1 (6 bases). V gave up 7 bases and J gave up 4 bases, with 16 bases separating them. Germline CDR1 LNHDA, CDR2 SQIVND (reference sequence). The CDR3 length is 15 residues. The full variable domain, in which reference TRBV19 and TRBJ2-2 provide the parts outside the CDR3, is DGGITQSPKYLFRKEGQNVTLSCEQNLNHDAMYWYRQDPGQGLRLIYYSQIVNDFQKGDIAEGYSVSREKKESFPLTVTSAQKNPTAFYLCASTEDRRGTGELFFGEGSRLTVL.